Listed below are T cell receptor beta chains from one sample, sequenced in a study of identical twins. TCRdb reprocessed the 5' RACE reads with MiXCR, giving one entry per CDR3 protein. The sample holds some 500,000 distinct CDR3 sequences; under 25% are singletons and the top ten take 0.91%. The sample also formed part of further work on T cells expressing NK-cell markers.

Sequencing was done on a sample of CD4+ T cells sorted from blood. These receptor sequences come from a woman aged 18-29 years in good health. Each CDR3 is given with its conserved first and last residue. D genes are given only for firm matches. Clone size is given for some rows only: seen once, a few or many times, or a class if the clone is expanded.

clone_size d_call j_call v_call cdr3_aa cdr3_nt
. . TRBJ1-2 TRBV24-1 CATSDQPKDRYGYTF TGTGCCACCAGTGATCAGCCGAAGGATAGATATGGCTACACCTTC
few TRBD2 TRBJ2-2 TRBV5-1 CASTSSGTNTGELFF TGCGCCAGCACCAGTAGCGGGACGAACACCGGGGAGCTGTTTTTT
few TRBD1 TRBJ1-6 TRBV10-3 CAIGQGNSPLHF TGTGCCATCGGACAGGGTAATTCACCCCTCCACTTT
few TRBD2 TRBJ2-1 TRBV20-1 CSAPRLAGDNEQFF TGCAGTGCCCCGAGACTAGCGGGGGACAATGAGCAGTTCTTC
many . TRBJ2-3 TRBV29-1 CSVDSWGTDTQYF TGCAGCGTTGACTCCTGGGGCACAGATACGCAGTATTTT
. TRBD2 TRBJ2-3 TRBV25-1 CASSEFRTSGGEADTQYF TGTGCCAGCAGTGAATTTCGTACTAGCGGGGGGGAGGCAGATACGCAGTATTTT
. . TRBJ1-5 TRBV12-3/TRBV12-4 CASTTRGGLLNQPQHF TGTGCCAGCACCACGCGGGGGGGTCTCCTCAATCAGCCCCAGCATTTT
many . TRBJ1-2 TRBV12-3/TRBV12-4 CASSLTWGDGYTF TGTGCCAGCAGCCTGACTTGGGGGGATGGCTACACCTTC
. . TRBJ1-2 TRBV5-1 CASSLEIGRAYGYTF TGCGCCAGCAGCTTGGAGATTGGCAGGGCCTATGGCTACACCTTC
few TRBD1 TRBJ1-1 TRBV12-3/TRBV12-4 CASSWGQGEAFF TGTGCCAGCAGTTGGGGACAGGGGGAAGCTTTCTTT
few . TRBJ2-3 TRBV2 CASSEPQTDTQYF TGTGCCAGCAGTGAACCCCAGACAGATACGCAGTATTTT
. . TRBJ2-1 TRBV7-2 CASSSGLDNEQFF TGTGCCAGCAGCTCGGGATTGGACAATGAGCAGTTCTTC
. TRBD2 TRBJ2-5 TRBV11-1 CASSPWTSGRARSETQYF TGTGCCAGCAGCCCATGGACTAGCGGGAGGGCAAGGTCAGAGACCCAGTACTTC
. . TRBJ2-7 TRBV20-1 CSMMRERNEQYF TGCAGTATGATGAGGGAGCGGAACGAGCAGTACTTC
many . TRBJ1-6 TRBV7-2 CASSPTSGVTPLHF TGTGCCAGCAGCCCTACCTCGGGGGTTACACCCCTCCACTTT
. . TRBJ2-1 TRBV12-3/TRBV12-4 CASSEGSGPNEQFF TGTGCCAGCAGTGAGGGTAGCGGTCCCAATGAGCAGTTCTTC
few TRBD2 TRBJ2-4 TRBV6-1 CASSRDGRKNIQYF TGTGCCAGCAGCCGAGACGGGAGGAAAAACATTCAGTACTTC
. TRBD1 TRBJ1-2 TRBV12-3/TRBV12-4 CASSSNRDSFYGYTF TGTGCCAGCAGCAGCAATCGGGACAGCTTCTATGGCTACACCTTC
. . TRBJ2-7 TRBV5-1 CASSLVAEPYEQYF TGCGCCAGCAGCTTGGTGGCTGAGCCCTACGAGCAGTACTTC
. TRBD1 TRBJ1-2 TRBV5-6 CASSSTGIRGYTF TGTGCCAGCAGCTCGACAGGGATTAGAGGCTACACCTTC
many . TRBJ2-2 TRBV5-1 CASSLSRVGTGELFF TGCGCCAGCAGCTTGAGTAGGGTCGGCACCGGGGAGCTGTTTTTT
. . TRBJ2-3 TRBV5-1 CASSLGGNTQYF TGCGCCAGCAGCTTGGGTGGAAATACGCAGTATTTT
. . TRBJ1-2 TRBV27 CASSLSWVGNYGYTF TGTGCCAGCAGTTTATCGTGGGTGGGGAACTATGGCTACACCTTC
. . TRBJ1-1 TRBV5-4 CASSLAGKAFF TGTGCCAGCAGCTTGGCCGGAAAGGCTTTCTTT
many . TRBJ1-1 TRBV10-2 CASSEFPSTEAFF TGCGCCAGCAGTGAGTTCCCAAGCACTGAAGCTTTCTTT
. TRBD2 TRBJ2-1 TRBV7-9 CASPLKTSGSFYNEQFF TGTGCCAGCCCCCTAAAGACTAGCGGGAGTTTCTACAATGAGCAGTTCTTC
many TRBD2 TRBJ2-1 TRBV20-1 CSSRAGGNNEQFF TGCAGTTCCCGAGCGGGAGGTAACAATGAGCAGTTCTTC
. . TRBJ2-7 TRBV3-1 CASSNQGRDEQYF TGTGCCAGCAGCAACCAGGGCCGGGACGAGCAGTACTTC
few . TRBJ2-1 TRBV5-1 CASSYGTLGYNEQFF TGCGCCAGCAGTTATGGCACGCTGGGATACAATGAGCAGTTCTTC
. TRBD1 TRBJ2-6 TRBV5-1 CASSLEGQGAGANVLTF TGCGCCAGCAGCTTGGAGGGACAGGGGGCTGGGGCCAACGTCCTGACTTTC
once . TRBJ1-1 TRBV19 CASSAPVNTEAFF TGTGCCAGTAGTGCCCCGGTGAACACTGAAGCTTTCTTT
few . TRBJ1-1 TRBV20-1 CSARGEGSLNTEAFF TGCAGTGCTAGAGGGGAAGGCAGTCTGAACACTGAAGCTTTCTTT
. . TRBJ2-5 TRBV10-2 CASSVPGLQETQYF TGCGCCAGCAGTGTTCCGGGACTGCAAGAGACCCAGTACTTC
few . TRBJ2-5 TRBV7-9 CASSFGDLNGETQYF TGTGCCAGCAGCTTTGGGGACCTCAATGGGGAGACCCAGTACTTC
few . TRBJ2-3 TRBV20-1 CSASGGGPDTQYF TGCAGTGCTAGCGGGGGAGGCCCAGATACGCAGTATTTT
few TRBD2 TRBJ2-7 TRBV5-6 CASSLPGSGGSYEQYF TGTGCCAGCAGTCTCCCTGGTAGCGGGGGCTCCTACGAGCAGTACTTC
few . TRBJ1-1 TRBV29-1 CSVARHDNTEAFF TGCAGCGTGGCCCGGCACGACAACACTGAAGCTTTCTTT
. . TRBJ2-7 TRBV20-1 CSADAAQRPGEQYF TGCAGTGCCGACGCGGCGCAGCGCCCCGGCGAGCAGTACTTC
many . TRBJ2-5 TRBV20-1 CSASNLAGQETQYF TGCAGTGCTAGTAATTTGGCGGGCCAAGAGACCCAGTACTTC
. . TRBJ1-1 TRBV10-3 CAISVDTTEAFF TGTGCCATCAGTGTGGACACCACTGAAGCTTTCTTT
few . TRBJ2-3 TRBV5-1 CASSLADRGDTQYF TGCGCCAGCAGCTTGGCGGACCGCGGAGATACGCAGTATTTT
few . TRBJ1-2 TRBV12-3/TRBV12-4 CASSRAEANYGYTF TGTGCCAGCAGTCGCGCAGAAGCTAACTATGGCTACACCTTC
few TRBD1 TRBJ2-1 TRBV5-1 CASSYGTGSYNEQFF TGCGCCAGCAGCTACGGGACAGGGTCCTACAATGAGCAGTTCTTC
few TRBD2 TRBJ2-1 TRBV12-3/TRBV12-4 CASSGGGGDNEQFF TGTGCCAGCAGTGGGGGGGGAGGGGACAATGAGCAGTTCTTC
. . TRBJ2-3 TRBV20-1 CSARAGYRLGTDTQYF TGCAGTGCTAGAGCGGGGTACAGGTTGGGGACAGATACGCAGTATTTT
many . TRBJ1-5 TRBV12-3/TRBV12-4 CASSLSFARSNQPQHF TGTGCCAGCAGTTTAAGTTTTGCAAGGAGCAATCAGCCCCAGCATTTT